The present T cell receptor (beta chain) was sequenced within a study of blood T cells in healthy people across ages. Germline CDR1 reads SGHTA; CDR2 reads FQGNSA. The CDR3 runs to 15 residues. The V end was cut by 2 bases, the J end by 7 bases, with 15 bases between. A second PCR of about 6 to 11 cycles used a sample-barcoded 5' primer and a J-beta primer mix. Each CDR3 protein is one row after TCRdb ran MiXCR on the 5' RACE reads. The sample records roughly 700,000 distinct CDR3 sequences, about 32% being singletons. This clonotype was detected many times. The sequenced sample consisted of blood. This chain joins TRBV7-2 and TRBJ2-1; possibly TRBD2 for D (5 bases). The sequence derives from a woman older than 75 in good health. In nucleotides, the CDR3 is TGTGCCAGCAGCTTAAGCGCCCGTCCGGGGAATGAGCAGTTCTTC. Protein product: CASSLSARPGNEQFF.